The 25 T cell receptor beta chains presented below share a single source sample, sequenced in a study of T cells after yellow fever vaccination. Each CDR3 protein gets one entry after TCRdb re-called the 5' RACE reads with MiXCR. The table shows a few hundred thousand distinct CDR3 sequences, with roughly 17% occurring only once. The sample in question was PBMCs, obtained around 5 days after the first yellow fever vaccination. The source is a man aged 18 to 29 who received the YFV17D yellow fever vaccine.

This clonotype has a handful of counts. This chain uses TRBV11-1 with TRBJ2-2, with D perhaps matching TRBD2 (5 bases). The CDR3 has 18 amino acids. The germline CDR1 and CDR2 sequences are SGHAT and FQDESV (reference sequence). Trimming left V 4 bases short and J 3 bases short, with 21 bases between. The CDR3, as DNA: TGTGCCAGCAGCTCACCCCTAAGTCAGCGGAAATACACCGGGGAGCTGTTTTTT. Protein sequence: CASSSPLSQRKYTGELFF.

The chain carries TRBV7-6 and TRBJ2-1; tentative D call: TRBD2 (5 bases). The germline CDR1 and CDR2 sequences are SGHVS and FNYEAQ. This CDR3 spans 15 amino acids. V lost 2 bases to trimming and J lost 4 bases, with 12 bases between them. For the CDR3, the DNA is TGTGCCAGCAGCTTACTGGACGGGAATTACAATGAGCAGTTCTTC. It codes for CASSLLDGNYNEQFF.

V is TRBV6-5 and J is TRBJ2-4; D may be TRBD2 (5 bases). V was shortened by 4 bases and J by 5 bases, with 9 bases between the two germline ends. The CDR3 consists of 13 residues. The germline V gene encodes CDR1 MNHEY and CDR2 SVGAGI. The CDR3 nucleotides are TGTGCCAGCAGTTCCCTCGGGGAAAACATTCAGTACTTC. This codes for CASSSLGENIQYF.

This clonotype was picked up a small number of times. CDR3 residues: CASSETRGPGEQYF. The CDR3 coding sequence is TGTGCCAGCAGTGAAACCCGAGGTCCGGGAGAGCAGTACTTC. This chain joins TRBV2 and TRBJ2-7; possible D gene TRBD2, 5 bases. From germline, CDR1 is SNHLY and CDR2 FYNNEI. V was clipped by 2 bases and J by 7 bases, with 15 bases between them. The CDR3 length is 14 residues.

The chain's CDR3 is CASCPRWNTGELFF. The CDR3 region has the DNA TGTGCCAGCTGTCCTCGGTGGAACACCGGGGAGCTGTTTTTT. The chain has TRBV6-1 and TRBJ2-2; the D is unclear. The germline gives CDR1 MNHNS, CDR2 SASEGT. Trimming took off 8 bases at V and 1 base at J, with 11 bases between the two ends. This CDR3 has 14 amino acids.

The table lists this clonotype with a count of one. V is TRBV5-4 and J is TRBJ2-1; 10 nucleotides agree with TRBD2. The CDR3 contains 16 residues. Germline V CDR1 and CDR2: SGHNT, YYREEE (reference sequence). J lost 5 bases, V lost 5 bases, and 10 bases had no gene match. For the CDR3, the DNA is TGTGCCAGCAGGCCCCCTAGCGGGGGACGGGACAATGAGCAGTTCTTC. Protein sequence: CASRPPSGGRDNEQFF.

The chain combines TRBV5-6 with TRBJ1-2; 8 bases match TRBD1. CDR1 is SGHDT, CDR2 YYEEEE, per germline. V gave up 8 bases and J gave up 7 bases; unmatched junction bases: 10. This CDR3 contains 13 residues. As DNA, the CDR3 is TGTGCCAGATCGACTACAGGGGGAAGTGGCTACACCTTC. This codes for CARSTTGGSGYTF.

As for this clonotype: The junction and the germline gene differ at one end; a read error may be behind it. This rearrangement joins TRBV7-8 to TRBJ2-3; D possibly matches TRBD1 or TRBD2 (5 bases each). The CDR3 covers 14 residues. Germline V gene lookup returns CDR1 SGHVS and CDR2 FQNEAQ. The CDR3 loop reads CATSLSRGADTQYF. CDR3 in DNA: TGTGCCACCAGCTTATCCCGGGGCGCAGATACGCAGTATTTT.

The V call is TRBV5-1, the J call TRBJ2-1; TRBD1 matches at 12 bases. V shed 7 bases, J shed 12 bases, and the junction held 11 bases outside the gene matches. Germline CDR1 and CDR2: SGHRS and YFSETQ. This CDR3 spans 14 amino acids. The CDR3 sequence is CASWTGTGGDAQFF. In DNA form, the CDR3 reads TGCGCCAGCTGGACCGGGACAGGGGGCGATGCGCAGTTCTTC.

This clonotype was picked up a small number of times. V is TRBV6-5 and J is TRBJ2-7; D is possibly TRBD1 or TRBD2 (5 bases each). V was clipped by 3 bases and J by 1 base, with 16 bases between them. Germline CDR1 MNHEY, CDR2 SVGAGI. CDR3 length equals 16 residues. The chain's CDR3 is CASSYVGQGVSYEQYV. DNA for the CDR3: TGTGCCAGCAGTTATGTAGGGCAGGGAGTTTCCTACGAGCAGTACGTC.

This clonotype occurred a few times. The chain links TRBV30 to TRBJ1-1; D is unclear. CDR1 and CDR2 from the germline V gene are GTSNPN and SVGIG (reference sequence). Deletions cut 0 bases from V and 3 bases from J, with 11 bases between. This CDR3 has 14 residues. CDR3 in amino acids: CAWSVPGLDTEAFF. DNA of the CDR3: TGTGCCTGGAGTGTACCTGGGCTTGACACTGAAGCTTTCTTT.

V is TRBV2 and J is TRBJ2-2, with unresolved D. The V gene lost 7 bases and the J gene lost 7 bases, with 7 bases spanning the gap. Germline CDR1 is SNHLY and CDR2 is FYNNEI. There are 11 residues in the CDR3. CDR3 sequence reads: CASKADGELFF. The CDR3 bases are TGTGCCAGCAAAGCAGACGGGGAGCTGTTTTTT.

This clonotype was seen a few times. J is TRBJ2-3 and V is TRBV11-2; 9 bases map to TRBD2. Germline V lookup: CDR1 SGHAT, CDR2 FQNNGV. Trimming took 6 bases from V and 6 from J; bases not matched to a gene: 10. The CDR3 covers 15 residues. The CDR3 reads CASSYTLTSGDTQYF. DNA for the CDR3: TGTGCCAGCAGTTATACGCTAACTAGCGGGGATACGCAGTATTTT.

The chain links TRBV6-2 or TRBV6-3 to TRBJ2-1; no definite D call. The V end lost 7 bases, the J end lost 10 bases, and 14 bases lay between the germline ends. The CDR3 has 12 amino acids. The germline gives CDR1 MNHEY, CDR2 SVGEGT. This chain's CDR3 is CASTKVGYEQFF. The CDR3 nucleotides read TGTGCCAGCACCAAGGTGGGATACGAGCAGTTCTTC.

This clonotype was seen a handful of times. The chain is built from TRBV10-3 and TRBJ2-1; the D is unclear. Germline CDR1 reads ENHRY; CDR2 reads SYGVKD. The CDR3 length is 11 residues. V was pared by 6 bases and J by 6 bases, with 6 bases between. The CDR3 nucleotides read TGTGCCATCAGCCCCGGCAATGAGCAGTTCTTC. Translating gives CAISPGNEQFF.

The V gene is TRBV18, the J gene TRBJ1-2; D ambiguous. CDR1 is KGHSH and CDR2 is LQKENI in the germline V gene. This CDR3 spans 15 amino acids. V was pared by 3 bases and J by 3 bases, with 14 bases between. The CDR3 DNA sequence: TGTGCCAGCTCACCTGGCCCCGCGGACGACTATGGCTACACCTTC. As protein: CASSPGPADDYGYTF.

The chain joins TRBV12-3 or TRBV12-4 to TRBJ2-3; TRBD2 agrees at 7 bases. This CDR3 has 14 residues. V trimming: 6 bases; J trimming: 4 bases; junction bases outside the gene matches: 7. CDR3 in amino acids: CASRPGGSADTQYF. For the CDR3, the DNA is TGTGCCAGCAGACCCGGGGGGTCGGCAGATACGCAGTATTTT.

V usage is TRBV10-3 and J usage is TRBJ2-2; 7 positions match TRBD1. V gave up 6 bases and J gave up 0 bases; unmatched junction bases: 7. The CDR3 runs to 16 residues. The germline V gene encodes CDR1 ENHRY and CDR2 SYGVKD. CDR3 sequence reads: CAIRAGTATNTGELFF. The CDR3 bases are TGTGCCATCAGAGCCGGGACAGCTACGAACACCGGGGAGCTGTTTTTT.

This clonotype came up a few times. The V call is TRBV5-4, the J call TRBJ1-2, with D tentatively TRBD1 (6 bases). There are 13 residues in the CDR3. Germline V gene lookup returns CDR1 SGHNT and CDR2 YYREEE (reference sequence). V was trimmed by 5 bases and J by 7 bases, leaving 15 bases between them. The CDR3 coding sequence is TGTGCCAGCAGACAGCCGGGACAAGGTGGCTACACCTTC. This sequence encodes CASRQPGQGGYTF.

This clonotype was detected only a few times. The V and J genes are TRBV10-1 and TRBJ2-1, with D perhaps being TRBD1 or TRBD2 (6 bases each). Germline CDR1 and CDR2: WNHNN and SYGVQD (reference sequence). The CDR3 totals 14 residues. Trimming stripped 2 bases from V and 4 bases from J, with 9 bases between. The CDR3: CASSERGEYNEQFF. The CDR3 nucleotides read TGCGCCAGCAGTGAGAGGGGGGAATACAATGAGCAGTTCTTC.

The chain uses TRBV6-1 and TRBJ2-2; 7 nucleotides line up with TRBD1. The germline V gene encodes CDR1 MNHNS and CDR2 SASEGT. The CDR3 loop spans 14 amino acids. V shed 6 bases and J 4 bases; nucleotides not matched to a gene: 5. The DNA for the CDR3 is TGTGCCAGCAGCCGCGGACAGGTCACCGGGGAGCTGTTTTTT. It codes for CASSRGQVTGELFF.

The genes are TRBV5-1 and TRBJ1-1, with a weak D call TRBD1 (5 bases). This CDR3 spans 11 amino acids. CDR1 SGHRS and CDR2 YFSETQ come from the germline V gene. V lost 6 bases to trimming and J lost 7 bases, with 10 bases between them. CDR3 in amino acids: CASKGTHEAFF. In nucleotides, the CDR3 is TGCGCCAGCAAGGGGACTCATGAAGCTTTCTTT. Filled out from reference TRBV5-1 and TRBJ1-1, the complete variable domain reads KAGVTQTPRYLIKTRGQQVTLSCSPISGHRSVSWYQQTPGQGLQFLFEYFSETQRNKGNFPGRFSGRQFSNSRSEMNVSTLELGDSALYLCASKGTHEAFFGQGTRLTVV.

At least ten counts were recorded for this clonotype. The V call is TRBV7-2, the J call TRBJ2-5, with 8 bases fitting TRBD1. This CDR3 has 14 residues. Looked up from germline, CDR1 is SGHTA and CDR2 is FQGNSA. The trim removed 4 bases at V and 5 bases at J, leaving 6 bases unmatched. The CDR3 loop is CASSSLDRAETQYF. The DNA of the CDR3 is TGTGCCAGCAGCTCCCTGGACAGGGCCGAGACCCAGTACTTC.

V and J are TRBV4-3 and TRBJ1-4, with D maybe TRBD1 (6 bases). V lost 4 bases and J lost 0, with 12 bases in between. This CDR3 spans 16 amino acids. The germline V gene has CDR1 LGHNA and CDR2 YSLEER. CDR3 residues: CASSPRGLATNEKLFF. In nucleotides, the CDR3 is TGCGCCAGCAGCCCTCGGGGGCTGGCAACTAATGAAAAACTGTTTTTT.

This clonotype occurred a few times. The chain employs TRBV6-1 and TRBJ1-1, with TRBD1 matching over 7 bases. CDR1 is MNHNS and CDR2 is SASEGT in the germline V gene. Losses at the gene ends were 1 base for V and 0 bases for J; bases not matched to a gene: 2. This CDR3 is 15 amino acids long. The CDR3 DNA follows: TGTGCCAGCAGTGAAGAGGGGACAGTGAACACTGAAGCTTTCTTT. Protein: CASSEEGTVNTEAFF.